This T cell receptor beta chain was found in a study of blood T cell repertoires in COVID-19. Background on the study: The United States, Italy and Spain supplied acute and convalescent COVID-19 samples. T cells, B-cell-depleted T cells, or PBMCs supplied cDNA or gDNA.

The assay was immunoSEQ multiplex PCR, and TCRdb's table has in-frame clones only and misses some. The table has approximately 230,000 clones, just over 85% seen once. Germline values: CDR1 MGHRA, CDR2 YSYEKL. The trim removed 4 bases at V and 5 bases at J, leaving 11 bases unmatched. The CDR3 runs 16 residues. The sequenced sample was peripheral blood. The chain carries TRBV4-1 and TRBJ2-1, with 7 nucleotides matching TRBD1. The origin of this receptor is a man aged 25-40 years who had recovered from COVID-19. DNA of the CDR3: TGCGCCAGCAGCCGGAAGCCGGGACAGAGCAACAATGAGCAGTTCTTC. Protein product: CASSRKPGQSNNEQFF.